This T cell receptor beta chain was documented in a study of CD8 T cell repertoires and HIV-1 epitope variants (dated by TCRdb to about 2020). About the investigation overall: T cells were stimulated in separate culture wells with each of twenty-five peptides representing autologous and known Gag and Nef epitope variants. Three Gag epitope families and Nef HW9 and YT9 were included among the tested epitopes. The cultures were grown for under eleven days in IMDM with gentamicin, and half of the media was changed on days 3 and 7 with IL-2, IL-7 and IL-15 added. T cells were enriched using the EasySep Human T Cell Enrichment Kit and were co-cultured with equal numbers of autologous T cell-negative cells serving as antigen-presenting cells. An aliquot of 1M T cells was saved as an uncultured baseline condition, separate from the 75 to 95 T cell cultures. A total of some 83 T cell cultures were run, with each culture condition done in triplicate except for one peptide, which was done in duplicate. Among the control conditions were a peptide pool of CMV, EBV and flu, the Ebola AY9 epitope serving as a negative control, and a well with no peptide. General findings and caveats noted by the study authors: A few clonotypes recognized the Nef KF9 family and one the HW9 family, with no responses to the TAALDMSHF plasma variant. The study identified roughly nine antigen-specific TCR beta clonotypes, six or seven of which appeared to be cross-reactive for autologous or known escape epitope variants. Only TCR beta chains were identified by the assay, and proliferation to antigen, not T cell function or cytokine profile, was indicated.

The germline V gene gives CDR1 as SGHAT and CDR2 as FQNNGV. The CDR3 holds 11 amino acids from the cysteine to the phenylalanine. The read is trimmed to its CDR3 DNA, 33 bases read in frame from base 1. The junction carries 1 base between V and J, which are trimmed by 1 base and 5 bases respectively. In regard to this clone: The specificity of this receptor is unknown. No base-level quality is on record; no much larger clone is a single base apart.

The EasySep Human CD8+ T Cell Enrichment Kit was used on day 10 to isolate CD8+ T cells from every culture. The immunoSEQ platform was used to sequence TCR beta CDR3 regions at survey depth. The QIAamp DNA micro kit was used to extract genomic DNA from every cultured and uncultured CD8+ T cell population. In the original analysis: Samples with fewer than 5,000 productive reads were excluded, which removed about 6.5% of the roughly 75 HIV peptide-stimulated cultures. A MANAFEST web app trimmed sequences to CDR3 and removed nonproductive sequences, CDR3s under 5 amino acids, and those not starting C or ending F/W. For a clonotype to count as antigen-specific, the clonotype had to expand relative to the no-peptide control in at least 2 of 3 replicates at FDR 0.01, and only within one epitope family. A frequency at least fivefold higher than in wells stimulated with peptides from other epitope families was additionally required for specific clonotypes. Not all clones reach the TCRdb copy of this immuneACCESS table, which keeps in-frame sequences only. Checked studies attribute under half of the gap to unresolved V genes and leave the rest unexplained. That table gives V, J and clone size, and the DNA gave D and trimming. Here the sample has 4,000 to 5,500 clones; approximately 66% occur a single time. The ten largest clones represent 43% of the sample.

Source material: cultured CD8+ T cells derived from PBMCs. The receptor comes from a male donor with HIV. This receptor chain uses TRBV11-2 and TRBJ2-3, with the D gene too uncertain to name. The DNA sequence is as follows: TGTGCCAGCAGCTTAGGAGATACGCAGTATTTT. Its product reads: CASSLGDTQYF.